This is a list of T cell receptor beta chains from one sample in a study of T cell responses to AZD1222 COVID-19 vaccine. The data were produced by immunoSEQ multiplex PCR, yet TCRdb's version contains in-frame clones alone and is incomplete. The profile shows fewer than 110,000 clones, 85% to 95% of them singletons. The sequencing here drew on peripheral blood, taken 28 days after the second AZD1222 dose. The receptors shown here come from an adult who received the AZD1222 COVID-19 vaccine. The CDR3 runs from the conserved cysteine through the conserved F or W. Each record gives: J gene, V gene, CDR3 protein.

j_gene: TRBJ1-5; v_gene: TRBV4-2; CDR3aa: CASSQGPLLNQPQHF
j_gene: TRBJ2-2; v_gene: TRBV7-6; CDR3aa: CASSLVQGVGGELFF
j_gene: TRBJ2-7; v_gene: TRBV11-2; CDR3aa: CASSRTTFYSYEQYF
j_gene: TRBJ2-3; v_gene: TRBV13; CDR3aa: CASSPRQAGTDTQYF
j_gene: TRBJ2-7; v_gene: TRBV9; CDR3aa: CASSALGSASYEQYF
j_gene: TRBJ2-3; v_gene: TRBV6-2/TRBV6-3; CDR3aa: CASSYSAAGGRDTQYF
j_gene: TRBJ2-7; v_gene: TRBV11-2; CDR3aa: CASSFVRGPHEQYF
j_gene: TRBJ1-2; v_gene: TRBV5-1; CDR3aa: CASRPDRGSDYTF
j_gene: TRBJ2-3; v_gene: TRBV4-3; CDR3aa: CASSQLSYVDTDTQYF
j_gene: TRBJ1-1; v_gene: TRBV11-2; CDR3aa: CASSPLVGANTEAFF
j_gene: TRBJ1-4; v_gene: TRBV7-2; CDR3aa: CASSLGLAEKLFF
j_gene: TRBJ2-1; v_gene: TRBV28; CDR3aa: CASSVASGGYGNEQFF
j_gene: TRBJ2-7; v_gene: TRBV5-4; CDR3aa: CASTGADPKEQYF
j_gene: TRBJ1-1; v_gene: TRBV5-4; CDR3aa: CASSLSRGTEAFF
j_gene: TRBJ1-2; v_gene: TRBV5-8; CDR3aa: CASSFDLNYGYTF
j_gene: TRBJ2-7; v_gene: TRBV27; CDR3aa: CASSPQTGMRYEQYF
j_gene: TRBJ1-1; v_gene: TRBV7-9; CDR3aa: CASSLRQGTEAFF
j_gene: TRBJ2-7; v_gene: TRBV9; CDR3aa: CASSSDEGTSYEQYF
j_gene: TRBJ1-5; v_gene: TRBV5-5; CDR3aa: CASSLGQLGNQPQHF
j_gene: TRBJ2-3; v_gene: TRBV5-1; CDR3aa: CASSLIGQGTNTQYF
j_gene: TRBJ2-7; v_gene: TRBV6-2/TRBV6-3; CDR3aa: CASSYPPGTDSYEQYF
j_gene: TRBJ1-2; v_gene: TRBV29-1; CDR3aa: CSVESRGVGYGYTF
j_gene: TRBJ2-1; v_gene: TRBV6-2/TRBV6-3; CDR3aa: CASSYLGLAGVLYNEQFF
j_gene: TRBJ1-2; v_gene: TRBV10-3; CDR3aa: CAISGTAYGYTF
j_gene: TRBJ2-7; v_gene: TRBV5-1; CDR3aa: CASSLVDGSSYEQYF
j_gene: TRBJ2-7; v_gene: TRBV30; CDR3aa: CAWSADYEQYF
j_gene: TRBJ2-3; v_gene: TRBV11-2; CDR3aa: CASSLGGMNTDTQYF
j_gene: TRBJ2-2; v_gene: TRBV5-1; CDR3aa: CASSSPEQGAGELFF